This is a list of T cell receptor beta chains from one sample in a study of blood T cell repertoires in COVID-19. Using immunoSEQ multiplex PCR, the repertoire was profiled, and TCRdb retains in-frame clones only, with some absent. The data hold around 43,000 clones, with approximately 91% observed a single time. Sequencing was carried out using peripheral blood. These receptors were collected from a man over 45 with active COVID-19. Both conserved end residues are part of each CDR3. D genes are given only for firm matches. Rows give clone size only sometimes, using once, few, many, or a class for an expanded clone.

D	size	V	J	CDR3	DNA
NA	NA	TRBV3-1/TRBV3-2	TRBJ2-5	CASIAQGGETQYF	TGTGCCAGCATTGCGCAGGGGGGAGAGACCCAGTACTTC
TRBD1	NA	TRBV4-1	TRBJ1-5	CASSQVGPRQGQPQHF	TGCGCCAGCAGCCAAGTGGGACCCAGACAGGGGCAGCCCCAGCATTTT
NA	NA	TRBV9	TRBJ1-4	CASSPPGGMEKLFF	TGTGCCAGCAGCCCCCCGGGGGGCATGGAAAAACTGTTTTTT
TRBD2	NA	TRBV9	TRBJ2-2	CASSVATREGLGELFF	TGTGCCAGCAGCGTAGCAACGCGGGAGGGCCTCGGGGAGCTGTTTTTT
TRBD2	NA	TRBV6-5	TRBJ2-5	CASSYSSGAYQETQYF	TGTGCCAGCAGTTACTCAAGCGGGGCGTACCAAGAGACCCAGTACTTC
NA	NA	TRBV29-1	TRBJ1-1	CSVDTGLLNTEAFF	TGCAGCGTTGATACAGGGCTCTTGAACACTGAAGCTTTCTTT
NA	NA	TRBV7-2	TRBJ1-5	CASSPPGSNQPQHF	TGTGCCAGCAGCCCACCCGGTAGCAATCAGCCCCAGCATTTT
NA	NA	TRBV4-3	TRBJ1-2	CASSQVWGSNYGYTF	TGCGCCAGCAGCCAAGTTTGGGGCAGCAACTATGGCTACACCTTC
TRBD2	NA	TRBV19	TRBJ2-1	CASSISSGAYNEQFF	TGTGCCAGTAGTATCTCTAGCGGGGCCTACAATGAGCAGTTCTTC
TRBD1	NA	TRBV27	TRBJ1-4	CASSPRTGVVGEKLFF	TGTGCCAGCAGTCCCCGGACAGGGGTAGTGGGTGAAAAACTGTTTTTT
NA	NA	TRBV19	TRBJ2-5	CASSVAASRETQYF	TGTGCCAGTAGTGTGGCGGCTAGCCGGGAGACCCAGTACTTC
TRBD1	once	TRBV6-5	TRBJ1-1	CASRLSGGRSAEAFF	TGTGCCAGCCGACTTTCAGGGGGCCGGAGCGCTGAAGCTTTCTTT
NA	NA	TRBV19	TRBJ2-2	CASTVAAGELFF	TGTGCCAGTACCGTGGCCGCCGGGGAGCTGTTTTTT
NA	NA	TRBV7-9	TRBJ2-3	CASSPRKAASTDTQYF	TGTGCCAGCAGCCCCAGAAAAGCGGCTAGCACAGATACGCAGTATTTT
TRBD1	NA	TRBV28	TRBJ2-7	CASKPPGQHYEQYF	TGTGCCAGCAAGCCCCCGGGACAGCACTACGAGCAGTACTTC
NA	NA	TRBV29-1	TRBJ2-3	CSVVQQSTDTQYF	TGCAGCGTTGTGCAACAGAGCACAGATACGCAGTATTTT
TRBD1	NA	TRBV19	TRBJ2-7	CASATGGPALGPYEQYF	TGTGCCAGTGCGACAGGGGGCCCGGCATTGGGGCCCTACGAGCAGTACTTC
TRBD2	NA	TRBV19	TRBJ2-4	CASTTGGKNIQYF	TGTGCCAGTACCACCGGGGGGAAAAACATTCAGTACTTC
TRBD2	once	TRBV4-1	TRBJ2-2	CASSLTPATSGTSLPGELFF	TGCGCCAGCAGCCTCACCCCGGCTACTAGCGGGACTTCCCTTCCCGGGGAGCTGTTTTTT
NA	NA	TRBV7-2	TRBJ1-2	CASSLYRDGYTF	TGTGCCAGCAGCTTGTACAGGGATGGCTACACCTTC
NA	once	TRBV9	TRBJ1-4	CASSVEGIGDEKLFF	TGTGCCAGCAGCGTAGAGGGGATTGGTGATGAAAAACTGTTTTTT
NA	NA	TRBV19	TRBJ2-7	CASSVARDSGYEQYF	TGTGCCAGTAGTGTTGCTCGGGATAGCGGCTACGAGCAGTACTTC
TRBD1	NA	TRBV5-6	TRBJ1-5	CASSLTGEVGPPQHF	TGTGCCAGCAGCTTGACAGGGGAGGTAGGTCCGCCCCAGCATTTT
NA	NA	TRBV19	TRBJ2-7	CASSPRDRAYEQYF	TGTGCCAGTAGTCCGCGGGACAGAGCCTACGAGCAGTACTTC